This record looks at one TCR beta chain sequence and its context. Profiled with immunoSEQ multiplex PCR; TCRdb holds only in-frame clones, not every one. In the table there are 90,000 to 130,000 clones, over 80% of which are singletons. This sample is drawn from a study of blood T cell repertoires in COVID-19. Study as a whole: Some COVID-19 samples were acute and others convalescent; all came from the United States, Italy and Spain. The analysed material was cDNA or gDNA that came from T cells, B-cell-depleted T cells, or PBMCs.

The clonotype comes from a woman aged 70-85 years with acute or convalescent COVID-19. The sample was peripheral blood.

CDR3 in DNA: TGTGCCTGGAGTGGCAGTTTCAATCAGCCCCAGCATTTT. It encodes CAWSGSFNQPQHF. The chain couples TRBV30 to TRBJ1-5; D uncertain. The CDR3 spans 13 residues. Per germline, CDR1 GTSNPN and CDR2 SVGIG (reference sequence). V dropped 1 base and J dropped 3 bases, with 7 bases sitting between them.